The T cell receptor (beta chain) described here comes from a study of T-cell reconstitution after alpha-beta-depleted transplantation in children. Preparation of the TCRbeta library was carried out with unique molecular identifiers. TCRdb fed the PCR reads into MiXCR, producing one record per CDR3 protein. Altogether over 400,000 distinct CDR3 sequences are present, approximately 13% being singletons, with the ten largest covering around 6%. This clonotype was counted only a few times. J was trimmed by 5 bases and V by 3 bases; bases with no gene match: 0. The V gene's germline CDR1 is MNHNS and CDR2 SASEGT. The CDR3 totals 13 residues.

V gene TRBV6-1 combines with J gene TRBJ2-7; 11 positions agree with TRBD2. The specimen comprised PBMCs from the stem cell graft donor, sampled from the stem cell graft. The TCR comes from a human donor who donated a stem cell graft to a child with combined immunodeficiency. CDR3 in amino acids: CASSETSGDEQYF. Written as DNA, the CDR3 is TGTGCCAGCAGTGAGACTAGCGGGGACGAGCAGTACTTC.